The 32 T cell receptor beta chains listed next were all sequenced from one sample in a study of T-cell memory formation after mild COVID-19. TCRdb called the 5' RACE reads again in MiXCR, with one record for every CDR3 protein. The profile covers about 340,000 distinct CDR3 sequences, with around 13% appearing a single time and around a fifth taken by the ten largest. The sample comprised PBMCs or a T cell subset sorted from them (not recorded which). These receptors were collected from a man younger than 35 who had mild COVID-19 (a few samples of this study predate the infection). Cell type and time point are not known.

This clonotype was seen a few times. V usage is TRBV2 and J usage is TRBJ2-5; 8 bases align to TRBD2. V gave up 10 bases and J gave up 4 bases; unmatched junction bases: 8. CDR3 length equals 13 residues. Germline loops: CDR1 SNHLY, CDR2 FYNNEI. The CDR3, as DNA: TGTGCCACAACGGGGGGGAATGGAGAGACCCAGTACTTC. Translated, it gives CATTGGNGETQYF.

This chain joins TRBV20-1 and TRBJ2-3; no clear D gene. Looked up from germline, CDR1 is DFQATT and CDR2 is SNEGSKA (reference sequence). The V end was cut by 1 base, the J end by 3 bases, with 23 bases between. CDR3 length: 18 amino acids. Here the CDR3 DNA reads TGCAGTGCTAGAGGGCAGTTTTCAGGAAGGGAAAGGACAGATACGCAGTATTTT. Its protein product is CSARGQFSGRERTDTQYF.

This clonotype turned up a few times. The V call is TRBV18, the J call TRBJ1-6; 7 bases fit TRBD1. The CDR3 is 13 amino acids. With V trimmed by 5 bases and J by 13 bases, 8 bases remained unmatched. Germline V gene data show CDR1 as KGHSH and CDR2 as LQKENI. CDR3 in amino acids: CASSTGVPNPLHF. CDR3 nucleotide sequence: TGTGCCAGCTCAACAGGGGTCCCTAACCCCCTCCACTTT. Full variable domain (outside the CDR3, taken from reference TRBV18 and TRBJ1-6): NAGVMQNPRHLVRRRGQEARLRCSPMKGHSHVYWYRQLPEEGLKFMVYLQKENIIDESGMPKERFSAEFPKEGPSILRIQQVVRGDSAAYFCASSTGVPNPLHFGNGTRLTVT.

This clonotype showed up just a few times. The rearrangement links TRBV19 to TRBJ1-5; no reliable D call. This CDR3 region has 15 residues. The germline V and J ends were trimmed by 6 bases and 0 bases, with 12 bases remaining between them. The germline V gene has CDR1 LNHDA and CDR2 SQIVND (reference sequence). CDR3 bases: TGTGCCAGTAGCGAGGGAGTATATAGCAATCAGCCCCAGCATTTT. Its protein is CASSEGVYSNQPQHF.

This clonotype was detected ten times or more. J is TRBJ1-1 and V is TRBV29-1, with TRBD1 as a possible D gene (5 bases). CDR3 size: 12 residues. The germline V gene has CDR1 SQVTM and CDR2 ANQGSEA. V lost 7 bases to trimming and J lost 6 bases, with 15 bases between them. This CDR3 reads CSGILAGSEAFF. The CDR3, as DNA: TGCAGCGGAATACTGGCAGGGTCTGAAGCTTTCTTT. Based on the CDR3 plus reference TRBV29-1 and TRBJ1-1, the full variable domain is SAVISQKPSRDICQRGTSLTIQCQVDSQVTMMFWYRQQPGQSLTLIATANQGSEATYESGFVIDKFPISRPNLTFSTLTVSNMSPEDSSIYLCSGILAGSEAFFGQGTRLTVV.

This clonotype was counted between two and nine times. The V call is TRBV12-3 or TRBV12-4, the J call TRBJ2-7; TRBD1 matches 10 bases. V lost 6 bases and J lost 4; bases outside the gene matches: 6. CDR3 length: 14 residues. CDR3 in DNA: TGTGCCAGCAGCCCCGGGACAGGGGAATACGAGCAGTACTTC. Translated: CASSPGTGEYEQYF.

Many counts were recorded for this clonotype. One junction end disagrees with the germline gene, perhaps due to a read error. The chain has TRBV5-4 and TRBJ2-5; 9 positions agree with TRBD1. CDR3 length: 14 amino acids. Germline values: CDR1 SGHNT, CDR2 YYREEE (reference sequence). The CDR3 sequence is CASSLDRGRETQYF. The CDR3 DNA reads TGTGCCAGCAGTTTGGACAGGGGTAGAGAGACCCAGTACTTC.

This clonotype was observed a handful of times. This CDR3 is CASSTSTTFGGGAGDTQYF. The DNA of the CDR3 is TGTGCCAGCAGTACCTCGACTACCTTCGGCGGGGGGGCTGGAGATACGCAGTATTTT. The V and J genes are TRBV28 and TRBJ2-3; 9 nucleotides line up with TRBD2. V was clipped by 5 bases and J by 5 bases; unmatched bases: 20. CDR1 and CDR2 from the germline V gene are MDHEN and SYDVKM. The CDR3 loop spans 19 amino acids.

This clonotype occurred a few times. The chain recombines TRBV3-1 with TRBJ1-2, with D tentatively TRBD1 (6 bases). The CDR3 length is 13 residues. Germline V CDR1 and CDR2: LGHDT, YNNKEL (reference sequence). V lost 7 bases and J lost 4, with 13 bases in between. The CDR3 sequence: CASNIQGGYGYTF. The CDR3 coding sequence is TGTGCCAGCAATATACAGGGCGGCTATGGCTACACCTTC.

The chain carries TRBV28 and TRBJ2-1; D remains unclear. The CDR3 spans 14 residues. Trimming pared 6 bases from V and 8 bases from J, leaving 17 bases between. The germline CDR1 and CDR2 sequences are MDHEN and SYDVKM. This CDR3 is CASSAGGRAHEQFF. The CDR3 DNA reads as TGTGCCAGCAGCGCCGGCGGAAGGGCCCATGAGCAGTTCTTC.

The sample holds a few counts of this clonotype. The chain joins TRBV21-1 to TRBJ1-6; the D call of TRBD1 is as the table states it, not checked on the DNA. TRBV21-1 is tagged as a pseudogene. The CDR3 is 13 amino acids. The CDR3 sequence: CASSDREGSPLHF. CDR3 coding DNA: TGTGCCAGCAGTGACAGGGAAGGTTCACCCCTCCACTTT.

CDR3 sequence (DNA): TGTGCCAGCGCCAGGGTGGATCAGCCCCAGCATTTT. The encoded protein is CASARVDQPQHF. The rearrangement joins TRBV7-2 to TRBJ1-5, with D possibly matching TRBD1 (5 bases). This CDR3 has 12 residues. V was pared by 8 bases and J by 5 bases, with 10 bases between. CDR1 is SGHTA and CDR2 is FQGNSA in the germline V gene.

This clonotype has only a few counts. V and J are TRBV6-2 or TRBV6-3 and TRBJ2-2, with D uncertain. V was shortened by 7 bases and J by 7 bases, with 10 bases between the two germline ends. Germline CDR1 reads MNHEY; CDR2 reads SVGEGT. This CDR3 has 12 residues. In DNA, the CDR3 is TGTGCCAGCACATCACCCCGCGGGGAGCTGTTTTTT. It codes for CASTSPRGELFF.

This clonotype has a handful of counts. The chain uses TRBV29-1 and TRBJ1-4; a weak D match, TRBD1 (6 bases). V was trimmed by 6 bases and J by 0 bases, leaving 11 bases between them. The CDR3 runs 14 residues. Per the germline V gene, CDR1 is SQVTM and CDR2 is ANQGSEA. In DNA form, the CDR3 reads TGCAGCGTAAGGACAGACCCAACTAATGAAAAACTGTTTTTT. Amino acid sequence: CSVRTDPTNEKLFF.

The gene calls are TRBV29-1 and TRBJ2-7; 7 bases line up with TRBD2. The CDR3 runs 15 residues. The trim removed 4 bases at V and 2 bases at J, leaving 11 bases unmatched. Germline V CDR1 and CDR2: SQVTM, ANQGSEA. CDR3 in DNA: TGCAGCGTTGTCGGGCGGCAGGGACTAACCTACGAGCAGTACTTC. Translating it yields CSVVGRQGLTYEQYF.

The table lists this clonotype with many counts. The chain uses TRBV21-1 and TRBJ2-5; no DNA check was done on the table's D call, TRBD2. TRBV21-1 is reported as a pseudogene. The CDR3 spans 12 residues. The CDR3, as DNA: TGTGCCACCTCGGCCCGCCAAGAGACCCAGTACTTC. Translated: CATSARQETQYF.

This chain links TRBV10-2 with TRBJ2-5; D is unresolved. Germline V gives CDR1 WSHSY, CDR2 SAAADI. V dropped 3 bases and J dropped 9 bases, with 17 bases sitting between them. The CDR3 length is 14 residues. CDR3 region: CASSDPTGPRAQYF. CDR3 DNA: TGCGCCAGCAGTGACCCGACTGGCCCCCGGGCCCAGTACTTC.

The chain uses TRBV11-1 and TRBJ1-1, with D tentatively TRBD1 (5 bases). V was clipped by 5 bases and J by 5 bases, with 9 bases between them. CDR1 and CDR2 (germline): SGHAT, FQDESV (reference sequence). The CDR3 extends over 12 amino acids. The CDR3 is CASSKRGTEAFF. The CDR3 DNA follows: TGTGCCAGCAGCAAAAGGGGTACTGAAGCTTTCTTT.

This clonotype was seen a few times. The chain couples TRBV29-1 to TRBJ1-2; tentative D call: TRBD1 (6 bases). This CDR3 region has 12 residues. Germline CDR1 is SQVTM and CDR2 is ANQGSEA. V lost 7 bases and J 8 bases, leaving 17 bases between the germline ends. Here the CDR3 reads CSADRQRGGYTF. DNA for the CDR3: TGCAGCGCCGACAGGCAGAGGGGAGGCTACACCTTC. Based on the CDR3 plus reference TRBV29-1 and TRBJ1-2, the full variable domain is SAVISQKPSRDICQRGTSLTIQCQVDSQVTMMFWYRQQPGQSLTLIATANQGSEATYESGFVIDKFPISRPNLTFSTLTVSNMSPEDSSIYLCSADRQRGGYTFGSGTRLTVV.

This clonotype was detected a few times. J is TRBJ2-5 and V is TRBV12-3 or TRBV12-4; D unresolved. The CDR3 totals 13 residues. With 2 bases removed from V and 3 bases from J, the gap between germline ends came to 7 bases. The CDR3 DNA follows: TGTGCCAGCAGTTTAACAGAAGAAGAGACCCAGTACTTC. The encoded protein is CASSLTEEETQYF.

This clonotype showed up just a few times. The rearrangement uses TRBV6-5 and TRBJ1-5, with a weak D call TRBD1 (5 bases). This CDR3 region has 13 residues. Trimming took off 6 bases at V and 2 bases at J, with 8 bases between the two ends. CDR1 and CDR2 (germline): MNHEY, SVGAGI. The CDR3: CASRDNGNQPQHF. The CDR3, as DNA: TGTGCCAGCAGGGACAACGGCAATCAGCCCCAGCATTTT.

The chain joins TRBV27 to TRBJ2-7; D not certain. The germline CDR1 and CDR2 sequences are MNHEY and SMNVEV (reference sequence). The CDR3 extends over 13 amino acids. V shed 2 bases and J shed 2 bases, with 7 bases lying between them. The CDR3 DNA sequence: TGTGCCAGCAGTTTAGGCGCAACCTACGAGCAGTACTTC. Protein product: CASSLGATYEQYF.

This clonotype has more than one count but fewer than ten. The V gene is TRBV5-5, the J gene TRBJ2-2; possibly TRBD1 or TRBD2 for D (5 bases each). Germline assignment: CDR1 SGHKS and CDR2 YYEKEE (reference sequence). CDR3 length equals 15 residues. Trimming removed 6 bases at V and 8 bases at J, with 20 bases between. The CDR3 region has the DNA TGTGCCAGCAACATCGGCGGTGGGGGTCCGGGGGAGCTGTTTTTT. Residues: CASNIGGGGPGELFF.

The chain couples TRBV6-2 or TRBV6-3 to TRBJ2-2, with 8 bases matching TRBD1. The CDR3 totals 15 residues. Unmatched junction bases numbered 9, after V lost 7 bases and J lost 5 bases. In germline, CDR1 is MNHEY, CDR2 SVGEGT. The CDR3 coding sequence is TGTGCCAGCAACTACCAGGGGGCCGGGACCGGGGAGCTGTTTTTT. It is translated as CASNYQGAGTGELFF.

This clonotype was picked up a small number of times. This rearrangement joins TRBV28 to TRBJ2-7; D not resolved. The CDR3 covers 12 residues. Germline V lookup: CDR1 MDHEN, CDR2 SYDVKM. The chain's CDR3 is CASSLDGYKQYV. CDR3 coding DNA: TGTGCCAGCAGTTTGGACGGCTACAAGCAGTACGTC.

J is TRBJ2-5 and V is TRBV9; possibly TRBD2 for D (6 bases). With 0 bases removed from V and 3 bases from J, the gap between germline ends came to 12 bases. This CDR3 contains 15 residues. Germline assignment: CDR1 SGDLS and CDR2 YYNGEE. CDR3 amino acids: CASSVGVGGEETQYF. The CDR3 DNA is TGTGCCAGCAGCGTAGGCGTTGGCGGGGAAGAGACCCAGTACTTC.

This clonotype was recorded a few times. This sequence joins TRBV5-1 and TRBJ2-1, with D tentatively TRBD1 (5 bases). The CDR3 consists of 15 residues. Germline V gives CDR1 SGHRS, CDR2 YFSETQ. The germline V and J ends were trimmed by 2 bases and 3 bases, with 12 bases remaining between them. CDR3 in amino acids: CASSLTTQDYNEQFF. The CDR3 DNA reads TGCGCCAGCAGCTTAACGACACAGGACTACAATGAGCAGTTCTTC.

The J gene is TRBJ2-3, the V gene TRBV27, with TRBD2 identical over 9 bases. Per the germline V gene, CDR1 is MNHEY and CDR2 is SMNVEV (reference sequence). Germline trimming cut 6 bases from V and 4 bases from J; bases unmatched to any gene: 8. The CDR3 extends over 15 amino acids. CDR3 sequence reads: CASSPWGLASDTQYF. The CDR3 DNA reads TGTGCCAGCAGCCCTTGGGGACTAGCCTCAGATACGCAGTATTTT.

The chain uses TRBV6-1 and TRBJ2-7; D is uncertain. Between the trimmed V and J ends, which lost 5 bases and 5 bases, there was a span of 10 bases. CDR1 MNHNS and CDR2 SASEGT come from the germline V gene. This CDR3 has 12 residues. The CDR3 sequence is CASSPGPHEQYV. Written as DNA, the CDR3 is TGTGCCAGCAGTCCCGGACCACACGAGCAGTACGTC.

The rearrangement links TRBV4-3 to TRBJ1-1; the D is unclear. CDR3 size: 15 residues. The germline V and J ends were trimmed by 1 base and 0 bases, with 9 bases remaining between them. Germline V CDR1 and CDR2: LGHNA, YSLEER. The CDR3 nucleotides are TGCGCCAGCAGCCAAGTAGCACAGATGAACACTGAAGCTTTCTTT. Its translation is CASSQVAQMNTEAFF.

This clonotype has only a few counts. The rearrangement joins TRBV5-1 to TRBJ2-7; D is possibly TRBD1 or TRBD2 (5 bases each). Trimming shortened V by 6 bases and J by 8 bases, and 18 bases separated the two germline ends. CDR3 length: 13 amino acids. From germline, CDR1 is SGHRS and CDR2 YFSETQ. The DNA for the CDR3 is TGCGCCAGCACCCGGGACCTCAACGAGAAGCAGTACTTC. This sequence encodes CASTRDLNEKQYF.

The V and J genes are TRBV6-2 or TRBV6-3 and TRBJ2-6; D not resolved. CDR1 and CDR2 from the germline V gene are MNHEY and SVGEGT. The CDR3 runs 15 residues. Trimming removed 7 bases at V and 0 bases at J, with 10 bases between. The CDR3 sequence: CASTPPSSGANVLTF. CDR3 bases: TGTGCCAGCACCCCTCCAAGCTCTGGGGCCAACGTCCTGACTTTC.